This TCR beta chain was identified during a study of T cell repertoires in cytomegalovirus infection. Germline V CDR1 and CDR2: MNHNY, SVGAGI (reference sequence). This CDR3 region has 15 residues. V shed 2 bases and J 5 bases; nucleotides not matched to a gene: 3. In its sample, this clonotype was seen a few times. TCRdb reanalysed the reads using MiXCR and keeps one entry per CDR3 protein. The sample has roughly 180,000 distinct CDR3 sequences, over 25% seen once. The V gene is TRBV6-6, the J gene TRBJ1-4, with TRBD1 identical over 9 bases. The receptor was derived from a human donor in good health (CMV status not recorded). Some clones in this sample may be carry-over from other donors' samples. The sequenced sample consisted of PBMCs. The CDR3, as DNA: TGTGCCAGCAGTTACGCAGGACAGGGGAATGAAAAACTGTTTTTT. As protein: CASSYAGQGNEKLFF.